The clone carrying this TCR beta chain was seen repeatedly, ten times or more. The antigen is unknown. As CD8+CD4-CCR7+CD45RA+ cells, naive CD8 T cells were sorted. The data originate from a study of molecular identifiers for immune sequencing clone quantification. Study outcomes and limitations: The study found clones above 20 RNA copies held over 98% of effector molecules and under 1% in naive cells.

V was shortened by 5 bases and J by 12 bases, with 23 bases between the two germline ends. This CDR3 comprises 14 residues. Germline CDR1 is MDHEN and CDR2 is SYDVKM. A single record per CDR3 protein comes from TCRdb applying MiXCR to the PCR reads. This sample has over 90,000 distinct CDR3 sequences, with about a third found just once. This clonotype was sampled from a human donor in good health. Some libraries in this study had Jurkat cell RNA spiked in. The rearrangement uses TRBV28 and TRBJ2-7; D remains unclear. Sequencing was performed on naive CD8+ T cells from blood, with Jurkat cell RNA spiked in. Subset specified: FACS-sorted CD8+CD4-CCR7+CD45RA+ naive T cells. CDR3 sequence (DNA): TGTGCCAGCAGTGCAACCCTATCCTCCCCTGGGTGGTACTTC. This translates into CASSATLSSPGWYF.